These 30 T cell receptor beta chains originate from one sample sequenced in a study of cytomegalovirus exposure and HLA in healthy donors. The PCR was carried out with 60 Vbeta primers and 13 Jbeta primers. Assay used: immunoSEQ multiplex PCR; TCRdb lists only in-frame clones, some missing. This table has some 96,000 clones, roughly three quarters appearing once. The sequenced sample consisted of PBMCs. The receptor source for this set is a woman aged 55-70 years in good health and CMV-seronegative.

V usage is TRBV10-3 and J usage is TRBJ2-1; TRBD2 aligns across 9 bases. Germline V gene data show CDR1 as ENHRY and CDR2 as SYGVKD. The length of the CDR3 is 19 residues. J was trimmed by 2 bases and V by 7 bases; bases with no gene match: 18. The CDR3 region is CAITRSSGRGLGAYNEQFF. The CDR3 bases are TGTGCCATCACCCGGAGTAGCGGGAGAGGACTGGGGGCCTACAATGAGCAGTTCTTC.

The genes are TRBV5-6 and TRBJ2-7, with TRBD1 matching over 9 bases. V lost 0 bases, J lost 5 bases, and 9 bases stayed unmatched. Germline CDR1 SGHDT, CDR2 YYEEEE. This CDR3 is built from 16 residues. The CDR3 DNA reads TGTGCCAGCAGCTTGGAACAACCACGGACAGGGGACGAGCAGTACTTC. This gives the protein CASSLEQPRTGDEQYF.

CDR3 protein: CASSHQTTGLAVTYEQYF. As DNA, the CDR3 is TGCGCCAGCAGCCATCAGACTACCGGACTAGCGGTAACCTACGAGCAGTACTTC. The chain joins TRBV4-1 to TRBJ2-7, with 10 nucleotides matching TRBD2. The germline V gene encodes CDR1 MGHRA and CDR2 YSYEKL. V dropped 3 bases and J dropped 2; count of bases not matched to a gene: 13. This CDR3 has 18 amino acids.

The gene calls are TRBV5-6 and TRBJ2-3, with 10 bases fitting TRBD2. V gave up 2 bases and J gave up 4 bases; unmatched junction bases: 7. CDR3 size: 16 residues. CDR1 and CDR2 from the germline V gene are SGHDT and YYEEEE. In nucleotides, the CDR3 is TGTGCCAGCAGCTTTCTAGCGGGGGCCAAGGCAGATACGCAGTATTTT. This codes for CASSFLAGAKADTQYF.

The chain is built from TRBV4-3 and TRBJ2-3; 11 bases are a match to TRBD1. J gave up 1 base and V 2 bases, and 2 bases lay outside the gene matches. The CDR3 loop spans 16 amino acids. The germline V gene has CDR1 LGHNA and CDR2 YSLEER. The CDR3 coding sequence is TGCGCCAGCAGCCAATCGGACAGGGGGCGCACAGATACGCAGTATTTT. Its translation: CASSQSDRGRTDTQYF.

The gene calls are TRBV6-5 and TRBJ1-5, with TRBD1 as a possible D gene (6 bases). The CDR3 is made up of 13 amino acids. V was clipped by 7 bases and J by 3 bases, with 10 bases between them. In germline, CDR1 is MNHEY, CDR2 SVGAGI. The CDR3 loop is CASTGGVNQPQHF. The CDR3 DNA reads TGTGCCAGCACTGGGGGCGTCAATCAGCCCCAGCATTTT.

V and J are TRBV5-1 and TRBJ2-7; 8 bases are a match to TRBD1. J lost 6 bases, V lost 2 bases, and 13 bases had no gene match. This CDR3 spans 16 amino acids. Germline V gives CDR1 SGHRS, CDR2 YFSETQ. The CDR3 DNA reads TGCGCCAGCAGCTTCGATGGACAGGGACCCTCCGGCGAGCAGTACTTC. Amino acids: CASSFDGQGPSGEQYF. Full variable domain (rest looked up from reference TRBV5-1 and TRBJ2-7): KAGVTQTPRYLIKTRGQQVTLSCSPISGHRSVSWYQQTPGQGLQFLFEYFSETQRNKGNFPGRFSGRQFSNSRSEMNVSTLELGDSALYLCASSFDGQGPSGEQYFGPGTRLTVT.

The V call is TRBV5-1, the J call TRBJ2-3; 7 bases map to TRBD2. Germline CDR1 reads SGHRS; CDR2 reads YFSETQ. The CDR3 loop spans 14 amino acids. V shed 8 bases, J shed 2 bases, and the junction held 8 bases outside the gene matches. The DNA of the CDR3 is TGCGCCAGTGGGGGAGGGGCCGACACAGATACGCAGTATTTT. It yields the protein CASGGGADTDTQYF.

V and J are TRBV29-1 and TRBJ1-5; TRBD1 aligns across 7 bases. CDR3 length equals 13 residues. Germline values: CDR1 SQVTM, CDR2 ANQGSEA. J was trimmed by 4 bases and V by 7 bases; bases with no gene match: 7. The CDR3 region is CSARTGFNQPQHF. The CDR3 DNA reads as TGCAGCGCCCGGACAGGCTTTAATCAGCCCCAGCATTTT.

This clone was counted only a few times. In DNA, the CDR3 is TGTGCCAGCAGTTACATAACACAGGGAGTGGGTGAAAAACTGTTTTTT. Protein: CASSYITQGVGEKLFF. The chain carries TRBV6-5 and TRBJ1-4; maybe TRBD1 (6 bases). V shed 2 bases and J shed 7 bases, with 17 bases lying between them. The CDR3 runs 16 residues. The germline CDR1 and CDR2 sequences are MNHEY and SVGAGI.

This sequence joins TRBV29-1 and TRBJ1-2; D call uncertain. This CDR3 has 12 amino acids. Germline V gene data show CDR1 as SQVTM and CDR2 as ANQGSEA. V gave up 4 bases and J gave up 3 bases, with 9 bases separating them. The CDR3 DNA reads TGCAGCGTTGTGGGAGGGCACTATGGCTACACCTTC. This sequence encodes CSVVGGHYGYTF.

The count of this clone is one. The chain couples TRBV7-9 to TRBJ1-4; a weak D match, TRBD1 (5 bases). The V and J ends lost 3 bases and 7 bases respectively, with 15 bases between them. Germline CDR1 is SEHNR and CDR2 is FQNEAQ (reference sequence). CDR3 size: 15 residues. CDR3 coding DNA: TGTGCCAGCAGCTTTAATCAGGGCGTAAGTGAAAAACTGTTTTTT. Translating it yields CASSFNQGVSEKLFF.

This chain uses TRBV27 with TRBJ1-5, with no clear D. This CDR3 has 14 residues. Trimming left V 6 bases short and J 0 bases short, with 9 bases between. Germline CDR1 reads MNHEY; CDR2 reads SMNVEV (reference sequence). The DNA of the CDR3 is TGTGCCAGCAGGCCAGGAATTAGCAATCAGCCCCAGCATTTT. Encoded protein: CASRPGISNQPQHF.

The chain links TRBV25-1 to TRBJ1-2, with 7 bases fitting TRBD1. The CDR3 is made up of 14 amino acids. The germline V gene has CDR1 MGHDK and CDR2 SYGVNS. V was clipped by 3 bases and J by 2 bases; unmatched bases: 3. The DNA for the CDR3 is TGTGCCAGCAGTGAGCCCAGGGGGAACTATGGCTACACCTTC. Translated, it gives CASSEPRGNYGYTF.

The V and J genes are TRBV7-9 and TRBJ1-1; 9 bases align to TRBD1. J was trimmed by 4 bases and V by 5 bases; bases with no gene match: 11. The CDR3 runs 16 residues. The germline V gene has CDR1 SEHNR and CDR2 FQNEAQ (reference sequence). The CDR3 DNA follows: TGTGCCAGCAGCCCTAACCGGGACAGGGAAATCACTGAAGCTTTCTTT. Protein product: CASSPNRDREITEAFF.

The chain links TRBV19 to TRBJ1-4; D is unresolved. CDR3 length equals 16 residues. Trimming took 6 bases from V and 10 from J, leaving 24 bases between them. Germline V gene sequence: CDR1 LNHDA, CDR2 SQIVND (reference sequence). CDR3 region: CASSPPGARPAGKLFF. DNA of the CDR3: TGTGCCAGTAGCCCTCCGGGAGCCCGACCAGCCGGAAAACTGTTTTTT.

The chain combines TRBV7-2 with TRBJ2-5, with TRBD2 identical over 10 bases. Germline V gives CDR1 SGHTA, CDR2 FQGNSA. With V trimmed by 2 bases and J by 3 bases, 9 bases remained unmatched. The CDR3 spans 17 residues. The DNA for the CDR3 is TGTGCCAGCAGCTTAAGGGTTGCTAGCGGGAGCGAAGAGACCCAGTACTTC. Its translation is CASSLRVASGSEETQYF.

This clone was seen a few times. The DNA for the CDR3 is TGTGCCAGCACGGCAGGGGCTTCTGGAAACACCATATATTTT. Translation: CASTAGASGNTIYF. V gene TRBV9 combines with J gene TRBJ1-3; TRBD1 is a possible D gene (6 bases). There are 14 residues in the CDR3. V was pared by 6 bases and J by 1 base, with 11 bases between. The V gene's germline CDR1 is SGDLS and CDR2 YYNGEE. The variable domain in full, with the rest retrieved from reference TRBV9 and TRBJ1-3, is DSGVTQTPKHLITATGQRVTLRCSPRSGDLSVYWYQQSLDQGLQFLIQYYNGEERAKGNILERFSAQQFPDLHSELNLSSLELGDSALYFCASTAGASGNTIYFGEGSWLTVV.

This clone was recorded once. This rearrangement joins TRBV28 to TRBJ2-7, with 7 bases that match TRBD2. The CDR3 is made up of 15 amino acids. Trimming at V came to 5 bases and at J to 1 base, leaving 8 bases not matched to a gene. Germline V lookup: CDR1 MDHEN, CDR2 SYDVKM. The CDR3 coding sequence is TGTGCCAGCAGTCCCGGGTCTAGCGGTTCCTACGAGCAGTACTTC. Translated, it gives CASSPGSSGSYEQYF. Full variable domain (missing parts from reference TRBV28 and TRBJ2-7): DVKVTQSSRYLVKRTGEKVFLECVQDMDHENMFWYRQDPGLGLRLIYFSYDVKMKEKGDIPEGYSVSREKKERFSLILESASTNQTSMYLCASSPGSSGSYEQYFGPGTRLTVT.

This chain connects TRBV28 to TRBJ1-2; unclear D gene. V was shortened by 4 bases and J by 5 bases, with 14 bases between the two germline ends. This CDR3 region has 14 residues. Germline V gives CDR1 MDHEN, CDR2 SYDVKM. CDR3 loop: CASSSGGEAYGYTF. In DNA, the CDR3 is TGTGCCAGCAGTTCCGGCGGGGAGGCTTATGGCTACACCTTC.

The chain carries TRBV7-9 and TRBJ2-3, with D tentatively TRBD1 (5 bases). Trimming pared 0 bases from V and 4 bases from J, leaving 11 bases between. CDR1 SEHNR and CDR2 FQNEAQ come from the germline V gene (reference sequence). The CDR3 loop spans 15 amino acids. The CDR3 DNA is TGTGCCAGCAGCTTAGCGTCAGGGTCTCCAGATACGCAGTATTTT. Translating it yields CASSLASGSPDTQYF.

The chain has TRBV7-2 and TRBJ2-1; D gene uncertain. The ends were cut back, 4 bases at V and 6 bases at J, with 7 bases in the middle. CDR1 is SGHTA, CDR2 FQGNSA, per germline. The CDR3 has 12 amino acids. The CDR3 DNA sequence: TGTGCCAGCAGCTCCTTCGGCAATGAGCAGTTCTTC. Translated, it gives CASSSFGNEQFF.

The chain recombines TRBV25-1 with TRBJ1-5; D gene unclear. From germline, CDR1 is MGHDK and CDR2 SYGVNS. The CDR3 has 14 residues. Trimming shortened V by 5 bases and J by 7 bases, and 15 bases separated the two germline ends. CDR3 sequence reads: CASSSDQEAQPQHF. Here the CDR3 DNA reads TGTGCCAGCAGTTCGGATCAGGAAGCACAGCCCCAGCATTTT.

V gene TRBV19 combines with J gene TRBJ2-7; no reliable D call. V was pared by 3 bases and J by 0 bases, with 9 bases between. The CDR3 sequence is 14 residues long. CDR1 is LNHDA and CDR2 is SQIVND in the germline V gene (reference sequence). The CDR3 DNA follows: TGTGCCAGTAGTATCCACATTTCCTCCTACGAGCAGTACTTC. Translating it yields CASSIHISSYEQYF.

The CDR3 coding sequence is TGTGCCAGCAGCGTAGGTGGGACAGGGCCCGAGCAGTACTTC. Residues: CASSVGGTGPEQYF. V usage is TRBV9 and J usage is TRBJ2-7, with 9 bases identical to TRBD1. CDR1 and CDR2 (germline): SGDLS, YYNGEE. The CDR3 has 14 residues. The V and J ends lost 0 bases and 6 bases, in that order; junction bases with no gene match: 4.

The chain employs TRBV5-4 and TRBJ1-6, with D unclear. Germline-derived CDR1 and CDR2 are SGHNT and YYREEE (reference sequence). V was cut by 4 bases and J by 9 bases, with 14 bases left in between. There are 14 residues in the CDR3. DNA for the CDR3: TGTGCCAGCAGCCTTGACATGGGTTTTTCACCCCTCCACTTT. Protein sequence: CASSLDMGFSPLHF. The full variable domain, with the rest looked up from reference TRBV5-4 and TRBJ1-6, is ETGVTQSPTHLIKTRGQQVTLRCSSQSGHNTVSWYQQALGQGPQFIFQYYREEENGRGNFPPRFSGLQFPNYSSELNVNALELDDSALYLCASSLDMGFSPLHFGNGTRLTVT.

V gene TRBV11-3 combines with J gene TRBJ2-1, with D tentatively TRBD2 (7 bases). Germline assignment: CDR1 SGHNT and CDR2 YENEEA. Trimming removed 7 bases at V and 8 bases at J, with 15 bases between. The CDR3 runs to 13 residues. DNA of the CDR3: TGTGCCAGCACCCCGGAGGGGGGGCATGAGCAGTTCTTC. Translated: CASTPEGGHEQFF. The full variable domain, rest sourced from reference TRBV11-3 and TRBJ2-1, is EAGVVQSPRYKIIEKKQPVAFWCNPISGHNTLYWYLQNLGQGPELLIRYENEEAVDDSQLPKDRFSAERLKGVDSTLKIQPAELGDSAVYLCASTPEGGHEQFFGPGTRLTVL.

This clone was detected a few times. V and J are TRBV27 and TRBJ2-2; D gene ambiguous. Deletions cut 5 bases from V and 7 bases from J, with 8 bases between. CDR1 is MNHEY, CDR2 SMNVEV, per germline (reference sequence). This CDR3 has 12 residues. The CDR3 coding sequence is TGTGCCAGCAGTCATTACAGCGGGGAGCTGTTTTTT. The encoded protein is CASSHYSGELFF.

The chain employs TRBV5-4 and TRBJ2-3; 8 nucleotides match TRBD2. This CDR3 comprises 17 residues. CDR1 and CDR2 from the germline V gene are SGHNT and YYREEE (reference sequence). V lost 1 base and J lost 2; bases outside the gene matches: 9. The CDR3: CASSLSITGGYTDTQYF. The CDR3 bases are TGTGCCAGCAGCTTGAGTATAACGGGGGGGTACACAGATACGCAGTATTTT.

A word on this clone: The sample carries other DNA sequences with the same CDR3. The V call is TRBV7-9, the J call TRBJ2-3; 7 bases are a match to TRBD1. The germline gives CDR1 SEHNR, CDR2 FQNEAQ (reference sequence). CDR3 length: 15 amino acids. J was trimmed by 0 bases and V by 2 bases; bases with no gene match: 2. The CDR3 bases are TGTGCCAGCAGCTTATCGGGACAGAGCACAGATACGCAGTATTTT. The encoded protein is CASSLSGQSTDTQYF.